Below are 25 T cell receptor beta chains sequenced from a single sample in a study of cytomegalovirus exposure and HLA in healthy donors. PCR was performed using 60 Vbeta and 13 Jbeta primers. TCRdb keeps only in-frame clones here, not all; method: immunoSEQ multiplex PCR. The data hold roughly 300,000 clones, with roughly 88% observed a single time. The sample comprised PBMCs. The receptors come from a man in his forties or fifties in good health and CMV-seropositive.

V usage is TRBV2 and J usage is TRBJ2-3; 9 bases line up with TRBD2. CDR3 size: 14 residues. Germline CDR1 and CDR2: SNHLY and FYNNEI. V trimming: 4 bases; J trimming: 1 base; junction bases outside the gene matches: 0. In nucleotides, the CDR3 is TGTGCCAGCAGTGCTAGCGGGGGCACAGATACGCAGTATTTT. It codes for CASSASGGTDTQYF.

This rearrangement joins TRBV18 to TRBJ1-5, with 7 bases lining up with TRBD1. The CDR3 runs 14 residues. Germline assignment: CDR1 KGHSH and CDR2 LQKENI. V was pared by 4 bases and J by 1 base, with 1 base of the junction left unmatched. For the CDR3, the DNA is TGTGCCAGCTCACAGGACAGGAGCAATCAGCCCCAGCATTTT. Amino acid sequence: CASSQDRSNQPQHF.

The chain has TRBV7-2 and TRBJ2-7; 8 nucleotides line up with TRBD2. CDR1 is SGHTA, CDR2 FQGNSA, per germline. The junction had 4 bases not matched to a gene; V was cut back by 5 bases and J by 4 bases. CDR3 length: 13 amino acids. The CDR3 sequence: CASSPSGSYEQYF. In DNA form, the CDR3 reads TGTGCCAGCAGCCCGAGCGGGAGTTACGAGCAGTACTTC.

V usage is TRBV18 and J usage is TRBJ2-7; no firm D call. The V end lost 3 bases, the J end lost 2 bases, and 11 bases lay between the germline ends. CDR1 KGHSH and CDR2 LQKENI come from the germline V gene. CDR3 length: 14 residues. The CDR3 bases are TGTGCCAGCTCACCGCGGCTAGAAACCTACGAGCAGTACTTC. It encodes CASSPRLETYEQYF.

This clone appeared a single time. The chain is built from TRBV28 and TRBJ2-2, with 8 bases identical to TRBD1. Germline assignment: CDR1 MDHEN and CDR2 SYDVKM. The CDR3 contains 14 residues. Losses at the gene ends were 6 bases for V and 7 bases for J; bases not matched to a gene: 7. CDR3 DNA: TGTGCCAGCAGCGCCAGGGGGCTTGGCGGGGAGCTGTTTTTT. Translating gives CASSARGLGGELFF.

The genes are TRBV4-1 and TRBJ2-7, with 9 bases identical to TRBD1. Unmatched junction bases numbered 11, after V lost 3 bases and J lost 2 bases. The germline CDR1 and CDR2 sequences are MGHRA and YSYEKL. The CDR3 has 17 residues. The DNA of the CDR3 is TGCGCCAGCAGCCAGGCCCCCGGGACAGGGAGAACCTACGAGCAGTACTTC. Translating it yields CASSQAPGTGRTYEQYF.

V gene TRBV4-1 combines with J gene TRBJ2-7; 7 bases agree with TRBD1. This CDR3 contains 16 residues. CDR1 MGHRA and CDR2 YSYEKL come from the germline V gene. V dropped 0 bases and J dropped 3; count of bases not matched to a gene: 8. The CDR3 coding sequence is TGCGCCAGCAGCCAAGATGTTAGGGCAGGGGGCTACGAGCAGTACTTC. Its protein product is CASSQDVRAGGYEQYF.

The genes are TRBV18 and TRBJ2-5, with TRBD1 as a possible D gene (5 bases). Germline CDR1 is KGHSH and CDR2 is LQKENI. V was shortened by 6 bases and J by 2 bases, with 13 bases between the two germline ends. This CDR3 spans 14 amino acids. Written as DNA, the CDR3 is TGTGCCAGCTCTCTTAGACAGTCACAAGAGACCCAGTACTTC. Protein: CASSLRQSQETQYF.

This clone was observed a handful of times. The chain carries TRBV6-5 and TRBJ2-1; 7 nucleotides agree with TRBD2. The CDR3 extends over 14 amino acids. V shed 2 bases and J 5 bases; nucleotides not matched to a gene: 3. Germline CDR1 reads MNHEY; CDR2 reads SVGAGI. In nucleotides, the CDR3 is TGTGCCAGCAGTTACCGAGCGGGGCACAATGAGCAGTTCTTC. Translation gives CASSYRAGHNEQFF.

The V gene is TRBV19, the J gene TRBJ2-1, with D perhaps matching TRBD1 (6 bases). The germline gives CDR1 LNHDA, CDR2 SQIVND (reference sequence). The CDR3 consists of 15 residues. Trimming removed 6 bases at V and 3 bases at J, with 15 bases between. Here the CDR3 reads CASRRTEADYNEQFF. The DNA for the CDR3 is TGTGCCAGTAGGCGGACAGAAGCAGACTACAATGAGCAGTTCTTC.

This rearrangement joins TRBV2 to TRBJ2-5; no clear D gene. The CDR3 consists of 14 residues. V was trimmed by 7 bases and J by 5 bases, leaving 17 bases between them. Germline V lookup: CDR1 SNHLY, CDR2 FYNNEI. CDR3 sequence: CASIFQARMETQYF. The DNA of the CDR3 is TGTGCCAGCATTTTTCAGGCCAGAATGGAGACCCAGTACTTC.

The J gene is TRBJ2-4, the V gene TRBV19; 7 bases map to TRBD1. There are 15 residues in the CDR3. With 6 bases clipped from V and 4 bases from J, the junction kept 9 bases outside the gene matches. In germline, CDR1 is LNHDA, CDR2 SQIVND (reference sequence). The CDR3 region is CASSNATTGKNIQYF. The CDR3 DNA follows: TGTGCCAGTAGCAACGCAACGACAGGGAAAAACATTCAGTACTTC.

The genes are TRBV5-4 and TRBJ2-1; 9 bases line up with TRBD2. This CDR3 contains 14 residues. Germline assignment: CDR1 SGHNT and CDR2 YYREEE (reference sequence). The V gene end was trimmed by 1 base and the J gene end by 8 bases; junction bases not matched to a gene: 4. CDR3 sequence: CASSLSSGSDEQFF. CDR3 DNA sequence: TGTGCCAGCAGCTTGAGTAGCGGGAGTGATGAGCAGTTCTTC.

V gene TRBV5-6 combines with J gene TRBJ2-5; no clear D. Trimming removed 0 bases from V and 2 bases from J, with 8 bases in between. The CDR3 has 14 amino acids. Germline loops: CDR1 SGHDT, CDR2 YYEEEE. The CDR3 DNA follows: TGTGCCAGCAGCTTGGTTGCACATCAAGAGACCCAGTACTTC. It yields the protein CASSLVAHQETQYF.

The rearrangement links TRBV19 to TRBJ2-4, with a possible D match to TRBD2 (6 bases). The length of the CDR3 is 14 residues. Looked up from germline, CDR1 is LNHDA and CDR2 is SQIVND (reference sequence). V lost 5 bases, J lost 8 bases, and 16 bases lay in between. CDR3 in amino acids: CASSAGTRGDIQYF. The CDR3 nucleotides are TGTGCCAGTAGTGCCGGGACGCGGGGAGACATTCAGTACTTC.

The J gene is TRBJ2-1, the V gene TRBV5-1, with 9 bases matching TRBD2. The CDR3 spans 15 residues. Trimming at V came to 3 bases and at J to 6 bases, leaving 7 bases not matched to a gene. The germline V gene encodes CDR1 SGHRS and CDR2 YFSETQ. CDR3 sequence (DNA): TGCGCCAGCAGCTCCGTGGCGGGAGGGCCCAATGAGCAGTTCTTC. Protein product: CASSSVAGGPNEQFF. Complete variable domain (other parts from reference TRBV5-1 and TRBJ2-1): KAGVTQTPRYLIKTRGQQVTLSCSPISGHRSVSWYQQTPGQGLQFLFEYFSETQRNKGNFPGRFSGRQFSNSRSEMNVSTLELGDSALYLCASSSVAGGPNEQFFGPGTRLTVL.

The chain combines TRBV18 with TRBJ2-5; weak D call: TRBD2 (5 bases). The DNA matches TRBJ2-7 better at its end, which makes the J call doubtful. CDR3 length: 14 amino acids. Germline lookup yields CDR1 KGHSH and CDR2 LQKENI. The CDR3 is CASSPFTSSHEQYF. In nucleotides, the CDR3 is TGTGCCAGCTCACCCTTCACTAGTTCCCACGAGCAGTACTTC.

The chain carries TRBV2 and TRBJ2-1, with D possibly TRBD1 on 6 matching bases. Per the germline V gene, CDR1 is SNHLY and CDR2 is FYNNEI. Trimming took off 3 bases at V and 3 bases at J, with 12 bases between the two ends. The CDR3 extends over 15 amino acids. As DNA, the CDR3 is TGTGCCAGCAGTGATGGGACAAGGGGCTACAATGAGCAGTTCTTC. Protein sequence: CASSDGTRGYNEQFF. Combining the CDR3 with reference TRBV2 and TRBJ2-1 gives the whole variable domain EPEVTQTPSHQVTQMGQEVILRCVPISNHLYFYWYRQILGQKVEFLVSFYNNEISEKSEIFDDQFSVERPDGSNFTLKIRSTKLEDSAMYFCASSDGTRGYNEQFFGPGTRLTVL.

This clone appeared once. The rearrangement joins TRBV9 to TRBJ2-7; 11 nucleotides line up with TRBD2. The J segment lost 4 bases and the V segment lost 7 bases, leaving 13 bases of the junction unmatched. The CDR3 extends over 16 amino acids. CDR1 and CDR2 from the germline V gene are SGDLS and YYNGEE. Written as DNA, the CDR3 is TGTGCCAGCGGCCGTTCCGGGACTAGCGGAATATACGAGCAGTACTTC. Its protein is CASGRSGTSGIYEQYF.

The chain uses TRBV18 and TRBJ2-3; no firm D call. CDR3 length equals 13 residues. V was shortened by 6 bases and J by 6 bases, with 13 bases between the two germline ends. Germline CDR1 is KGHSH and CDR2 is LQKENI. This CDR3 reads CASSPFRVDTQYF. The CDR3 DNA sequence: TGTGCCAGCTCCCCGTTTCGGGTGGATACGCAGTATTTT.

This clone was seen just once. The J gene is TRBJ2-7, the V gene TRBV6-6; 14 bases are shared with TRBD2. Germline CDR1 is MNHNY and CDR2 is SVGAGI (reference sequence). With V trimmed by 6 bases and J by 4 bases, 8 bases remained unmatched. The length of the CDR3 is 16 residues. The CDR3 loop reads CASRGPGLAGEYEQYF. Here the CDR3 DNA reads TGTGCCAGCAGAGGTCCGGGACTAGCGGGAGAGTACGAGCAGTACTTC.

As regards this clone: The junction departs from the called germline gene at one end, perhaps through a read error. The chain uses TRBV5-1 and TRBJ2-5, with a tentative D call TRBD2 (5 bases). This CDR3 spans 12 amino acids. CDR1 is SGHRS and CDR2 is YFSETQ in the germline V gene. CDR3 DNA: TGCGCCAGCAGCTTGATTGCCGCAACTAGTGACTTC. Its protein product is CASSLIAATSDF.

The gene calls are TRBV2 and TRBJ1-5; no reliable D call. Germline-derived CDR1 and CDR2 are SNHLY and FYNNEI. V was clipped by 4 bases and J by 1 base, with 8 bases between them. The CDR3 has 14 amino acids. CDR3 DNA: TGTGCCAGCAGTGTTTGGGCGAGCAATCAGCCCCAGCATTTT. Its translation is CASSVWASNQPQHF.

This clone was recorded once. The CDR3 DNA is TGTGCCAGTAAACTAGCGGGACCCTACAATGAGCAGTTCTTC. This gives the protein CASKLAGPYNEQFF. The V and J genes are TRBV19 and TRBJ2-1; 10 nucleotides align to TRBD2. CDR3 size: 14 residues. The J segment lost 2 bases and the V segment lost 7 bases, leaving 2 bases of the junction unmatched. CDR1 and CDR2 from the germline V gene are LNHDA and SQIVND (reference sequence).

The rearrangement joins TRBV6-1 to TRBJ2-7; 8 bases are shared with TRBD1. Germline CDR1 is MNHNS and CDR2 is SASEGT. J gave up 3 bases and V 2 bases, and 3 bases lay outside the gene matches. This CDR3 has 14 amino acids. CDR3 region: CASSERDRNYEQYF. The CDR3 DNA reads TGTGCCAGCAGTGAAAGGGACAGGAACTACGAGCAGTACTTC.